Sequencing of this TCR beta chain was carried out in a study of CD8 T cells in Susac syndrome. Peripheral blood CD8+ and CD4+ T cells were profiled by TCR beta sequencing. Included as multiple sclerosis controls were treatment-naive patients who had stable or active relapsing-remitting disease. Negative isolation was applied to CD8+ and CD4+ T cells, and FACS enrichment was applied to TEMRA cells. Germline CDR1 is SGHRS and CDR2 is YFSETQ. The ends were cut back, 1 base at V and 5 bases at J, with 12 bases in the middle. The CDR3 has 14 amino acids. Random-hexamer reverse transcription was applied to about 0.45 to 1 ug RNA. Coverage of TCR beta CDR3 amplification by immunoSEQ multiplex PCR extended to 54 Vbeta and 13 Jbeta. TCRdb processed the immunoSEQ multiplex PCR reads anew with MiXCR; each CDR3 protein has one entry. The data hold 250,000 or so distinct CDR3 sequences, with roughly 95% observed a single time.

The chain is built from TRBV5-1 and TRBJ1-2, with a tentative D call TRBD1 (6 bases). What was sequenced was CD4+ T cells from PBMCs. This TCR derives from a human donor with multiple sclerosis. Written as DNA, the CDR3 is TGCGCCAGCAGCTTGAACAGGGCCTTGTATGGCTACACCTTC. Translation gives CASSLNRALYGYTF.